This entry is about one TCR beta chain. The antigen is unknown. This sample was included in a study of T cell repertoires in cytomegalovirus infection. Germline CDR1 is SGDLS and CDR2 is YYNGEE. Between the trimmed V and J ends, which lost 6 bases and 9 bases, there was a span of 25 bases. The CDR3 sequence is 16 residues long. TCRdb re-analysed the reads in MiXCR, keeping a single row per CDR3 protein. The table has over 100,000 distinct CDR3 sequences, roughly a tenth seen once; the top ten hold 30% to 40%. General study findings and limits: Based on cumulative public TCR beta family frequency, carriers of CMV plus the relevant HLA were identified.

The J gene is TRBJ2-1, the V gene TRBV9; a weak D match, TRBD2 (7 bases). The sample taken for sequencing was PBMCs, sequenced either directly or after in vitro stimulation (not recorded which). The clonotype comes from a human donor in good health (CMV status not recorded). Some clones in this sample may be carry-over from other donors' samples. As DNA, the CDR3 is TGTGCCAGCAATTCAATCGGGGGGCCCACCTATGGTGAGCAGTTCTTC. Protein: CASNSIGGPTYGEQFF.